The rows below give T cell receptor beta chains drawn from one sample of a study of T cell responses to AZD1222 COVID-19 vaccine. Generated by immunoSEQ multiplex PCR, the TCRdb table keeps only in-frame clones and is missing some. The data show about 92,000 clones, approximately 90% seen once. The input for sequencing was peripheral blood, taken on day 0 of AZD1222 vaccination. The receptor source for this set is an adult in good health. Each CDR3 is given with its conserved first and last residue. A D gene is named only where the DNA matches it firmly. Clone size is not always given. Where it is, it says once, few, many or a class for expanded clones.

d_gene	v_gene	abundance	j_gene	CDR3nt	CDR3aa
-	TRBV5-1	-	TRBJ1-6	TGCGCCAGCAGCTTGGAAGGGCATTCACCCCTCCACTTT	CASSLEGHSPLHF
TRBD1	TRBV7-2	-	TRBJ1-3	TGTGCCAGCAGCGGGAGGGACAGAAGAAGCTCTGGAAACACCATATATTTT	CASSGRDRRSSGNTIYF
-	TRBV7-2	-	TRBJ1-1	TGTGCCAGCAGCCCTCAACACACTGAAGCTTTCTTT	CASSPQHTEAFF
TRBD2	TRBV29-1	-	TRBJ2-7	TGCAGCGGGGGACTGAGCCGGGAGGGCGAGCAGTACTTC	CSGGLSREGEQYF
-	TRBV30	-	TRBJ1-2	TGTGCCTGGAGTCGTATATGGGGCAGCTACACCTTC	CAWSRIWGSYTF
TRBD2	TRBV30	-	TRBJ2-1	TGTGCCTGGAGTGTACTAGCGGGCGATGAGCAGTTCTTC	CAWSVLAGDEQFF
-	TRBV3-1/TRBV3-2	-	TRBJ1-2	TGTGCCAGCAGCCGGGAGTCAGGGAACTATGGCTACACCTTC	CASSRESGNYGYTF
TRBD2	TRBV15	-	TRBJ2-3	TGTGCCACCAGCAGAGATGGTGGGGGAGGGGATACGCAGTATTTT	CATSRDGGGGDTQYF
-	TRBV6-5	-	TRBJ1-2	TGTGCCAGCAGTCGCCTTCGAAAGGCAGCACAGGGCTACACCTTC	CASSRLRKAAQGYTF
-	TRBV5-4	few	TRBJ2-5	TGTGCCAGCAGCTTGGAGCTAGCCCAAGAGACCCAGTACTTC	CASSLELAQETQYF
TRBD2	TRBV5-4	-	TRBJ2-5	TGTGCCAGCAGCTTGGATACTAGCGGGAGTACGGAGACCCAGTACTTC	CASSLDTSGSTETQYF
-	TRBV30	once	TRBJ1-2	TGTGCCTGGAGTTGGCAGGGTAACTATGGCTACACCTTC	CAWSWQGNYGYTF
TRBD2	TRBV19	-	TRBJ2-1	TGTGCCAGTAGTCAGACTAGCGGGGACTCCTACAATGAGCAGTTCTTC	CASSQTSGDSYNEQFF
-	TRBV29-1	-	TRBJ2-1	TGCAGCGTCAATTCCGGGACGGGACTTGGGTTCTTC	CSVNSGTGLGFF
TRBD2	TRBV6-4	-	TRBJ2-1	TGTGCCAGCAGTGTCCTAGCGGGAGTCGACAATGAGCAGTTCTTC	CASSVLAGVDNEQFF
-	TRBV5-5	-	TRBJ1-2	TGTGCCAGCAGCCCTATTGTCAGTTCTAACTATGGCTACACCTTC	CASSPIVSSNYGYTF
-	TRBV29-1	-	TRBJ1-2	TGCAGCGTTGAAGATATTTTAGGGGATGGCTACACCTTC	CSVEDILGDGYTF
-	TRBV2	few	TRBJ1-2	TGTGCCAGCAGCGAACAAGGAAATTATGGCTACACCTTC	CASSEQGNYGYTF
-	TRBV7-8	few	TRBJ1-4	TGTGCCAGCAGCTTAGTTGGAGGGGGAAATGAAAAACTGTTTTTT	CASSLVGGGNEKLFF
TRBD1	TRBV19	few	TRBJ1-5	TGTGCCAGTAGCCCTTTGGAGGACAGGAGACAGCCCCAGCATTTT	CASSPLEDRRQPQHF
TRBD2	TRBV3-1/TRBV3-2	-	TRBJ2-1	TGTGCCAGCAGCCAAAGTAGCGGGGGGGCCTACAATGAGCAGTTCTTC	CASSQSSGGAYNEQFF
TRBD2	TRBV19	-	TRBJ2-1	TGTGCCAGTAGCCTTGCGGGGGGGGGCCGTAATGAGCAGTTCTTC	CASSLAGGGRNEQFF
-	TRBV7-9	-	TRBJ2-1	TGTGCCAGCAGCTTAGAACCCCTCTACAATGAGCAGTTCTTC	CASSLEPLYNEQFF
-	TRBV11-2	-	TRBJ1-6	TGTGCCAGCAGCTCCGAGGGGGGGTTCGATTCACCCCTCCACTTT	CASSSEGGFDSPLHF
-	TRBV30	medium-sized	TRBJ1-1	TGTGCCTGGAGTGTGACAAACACTGAAGCTTTCTTT	CAWSVTNTEAFF
TRBD2	TRBV2	-	TRBJ2-1	TGTGCCAGCAGTGGGACTAGCGGGAGGGCCCACAATGAGCAGTTCTTC	CASSGTSGRAHNEQFF
-	TRBV6-5	-	TRBJ1-4	TGTGCCAGCAGTTTGGGACGGGGGCCAACTAATGAAAAACTGTTTTTT	CASSLGRGPTNEKLFF
-	TRBV11-3	few	TRBJ2-3	TGTGCCAGCAGCCCCGGTACTGATACGCAGTATTTT	CASSPGTDTQYF
TRBD2	TRBV3-1/TRBV3-2	-	TRBJ2-1	TGTGCCAGCAGCCGCGGACCTGGGGCTAGCGGGGGGTCCTACAATGAGCAGTTCTTC	CASSRGPGASGGSYNEQFF
-	TRBV11-3	-	TRBJ2-2	TGTGCCAGCAGCGAAACGCGCGGGGCCGGGGAGCTGTTTTTT	CASSETRGAGELFF
-	TRBV27	-	TRBJ1-1	TGTGCCAGCAGTTGGTACCGAGGGGGTCCTGAAGCTTTCTTT	CASSWYRGGPEAFF
-	TRBV5-4	-	TRBJ2-1	TGTGCCAGCAGCTTAGACAAGGGACTTCACAATGAGCAGTTCTTC	CASSLDKGLHNEQFF
-	TRBV19	-	TRBJ1-3	TGTGCCAGTAAAATCGACAGTAGAAACACCATATATTTT	CASKIDSRNTIYF
-	TRBV6-5	-	TRBJ1-1	TGTGCCAGCAGGGTACCGGGCGACAGCGTTCCTGAAGCTTTCTTT	CASRVPGDSVPEAFF
-	TRBV7-2	-	TRBJ1-2	TGTGCCAGCAGCCGAGACGATAACTATGGCTACACCTTC	CASSRDDNYGYTF
-	TRBV12-3/TRBV12-4	-	TRBJ2-1	TGTGCCAGCAGTTTAATGGGTACAGAGCAGTTCTTC	CASSLMGTEQFF
-	TRBV19	-	TRBJ2-3	TGTGCCAGTAAGTCCACAGATACGCAGTATTTT	CASKSTDTQYF
-	TRBV2	-	TRBJ2-2	TGTGCCAGCAGTGATTTAAGGCTCGGCGGGGAGCTGTTTTTT	CASSDLRLGGELFF
TRBD1	TRBV7-9	-	TRBJ2-2	TGTGCCAGCAGTCCCCGGCCGGGACAGGGTGCGAACACCGGGGAGCTGTTTTTT	CASSPRPGQGANTGELFF
-	TRBV4-1	-	TRBJ2-1	TGCGCCAGCAGCCACCCGTGGGGAGAGGGGTCCAATGAGCAGTTCTTC	CASSHPWGEGSNEQFF